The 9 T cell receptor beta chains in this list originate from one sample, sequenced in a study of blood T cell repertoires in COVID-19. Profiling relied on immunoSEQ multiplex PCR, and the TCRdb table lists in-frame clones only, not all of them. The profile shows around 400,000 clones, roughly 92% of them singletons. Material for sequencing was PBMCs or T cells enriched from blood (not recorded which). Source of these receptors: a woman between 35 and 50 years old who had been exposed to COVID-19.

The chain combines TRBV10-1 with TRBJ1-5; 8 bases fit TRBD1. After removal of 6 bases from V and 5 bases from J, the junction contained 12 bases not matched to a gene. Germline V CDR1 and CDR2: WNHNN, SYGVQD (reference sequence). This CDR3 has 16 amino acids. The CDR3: CASSATGTGGHQPQHF. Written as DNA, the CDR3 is TGCGCCAGCAGCGCTACCGGGACAGGAGGGCATCAGCCCCAGCATTTT.

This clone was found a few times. The CDR3 coding sequence is TGTGCCAGCAGCTTAATGGATAGGGGGAACTATGGCTACACCTTC. Protein: CASSLMDRGNYGYTF. The chain is built from TRBV7-9 and TRBJ1-2; D perhaps matches TRBD1 (6 bases). Trimming left V 2 bases short and J 2 bases short, with 12 bases between. This CDR3 has 15 residues. The germline V gene has CDR1 SEHNR and CDR2 FQNEAQ (reference sequence).

The CDR3 DNA follows: TGTGCCAGTAGACCTTCCGGGACACCCAACTATGGCTACACCTTC. It codes for CASRPSGTPNYGYTF. V gene TRBV19 combines with J gene TRBJ1-2, with D perhaps matching TRBD1 (6 bases). Germline-derived CDR1 and CDR2 are LNHDA and SQIVND (reference sequence). The CDR3 is 15 residues long. The V end lost 6 bases, the J end lost 2 bases, and 16 bases lay between the germline ends.

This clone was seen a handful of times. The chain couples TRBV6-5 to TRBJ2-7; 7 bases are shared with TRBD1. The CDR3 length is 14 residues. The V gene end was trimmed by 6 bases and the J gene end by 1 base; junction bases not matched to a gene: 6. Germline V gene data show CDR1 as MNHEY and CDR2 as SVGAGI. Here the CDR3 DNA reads TGTGCCAGCAGGGTTGACAGGGCATCCTACGAGCAGTACTTC. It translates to CASRVDRASYEQYF.

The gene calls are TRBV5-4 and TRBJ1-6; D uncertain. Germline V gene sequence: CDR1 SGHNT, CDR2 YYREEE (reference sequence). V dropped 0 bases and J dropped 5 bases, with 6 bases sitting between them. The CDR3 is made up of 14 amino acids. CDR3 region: CASSLGAHNSPLHF. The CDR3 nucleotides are TGTGCCAGCAGCTTGGGGGCCCATAATTCACCCCTCCACTTT.

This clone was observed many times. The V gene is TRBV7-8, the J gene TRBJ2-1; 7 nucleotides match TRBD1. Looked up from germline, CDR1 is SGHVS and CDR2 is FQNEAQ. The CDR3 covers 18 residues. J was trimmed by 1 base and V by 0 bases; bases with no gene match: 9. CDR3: CASSLAKYRGKSYNEQFF. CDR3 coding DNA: TGTGCCAGCAGCTTAGCCAAATACAGGGGTAAATCCTACAATGAGCAGTTCTTC.

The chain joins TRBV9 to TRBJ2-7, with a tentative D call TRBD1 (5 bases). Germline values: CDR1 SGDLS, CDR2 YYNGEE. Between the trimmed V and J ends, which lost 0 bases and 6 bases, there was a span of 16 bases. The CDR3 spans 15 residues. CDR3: CASSVDPSGLGEQYF. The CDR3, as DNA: TGTGCCAGCAGCGTAGATCCCTCAGGGCTGGGCGAGCAGTACTTC.

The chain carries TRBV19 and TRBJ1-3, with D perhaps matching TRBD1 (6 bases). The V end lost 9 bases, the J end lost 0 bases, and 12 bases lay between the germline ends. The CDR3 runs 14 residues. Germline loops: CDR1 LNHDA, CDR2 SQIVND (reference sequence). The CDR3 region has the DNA TGTGCCAGCATAACAGGGTCCTCTGGAAACACCATATATTTT. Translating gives CASITGSSGNTIYF.

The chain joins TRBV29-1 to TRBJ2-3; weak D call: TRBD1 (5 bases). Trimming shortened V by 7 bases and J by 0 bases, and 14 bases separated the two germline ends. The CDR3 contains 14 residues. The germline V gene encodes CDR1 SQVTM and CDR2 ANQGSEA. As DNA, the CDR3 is TGCAGCGCCCAGGGCGGAAGAAGCACAGATACGCAGTATTTT. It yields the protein CSAQGGRSTDTQYF.